The clone carrying this TCR beta chain occurred a few times. Trimming removed 2 bases at V and 4 bases at J, with 18 bases between. The CDR3 sequence is 16 residues long. These data originate in a study of T-cell reconstitution after alpha-beta-depleted transplantation in children. TCRbeta library construction was performed incorporating unique molecular identifiers. TCRdb ran MiXCR on the PCR reads and lists one entry per CDR3 protein. The repertoire consists of some 530,000 distinct CDR3 sequences, with approximately 12% occurring once and the leading ten covering 5% to 6%. The TCR comes from a human donor who donated a stem cell graft to a child with combined immunodeficiency. The sample was PBMCs from the stem cell graft donor, taken from the stem cell graft. The gene calls are TRBV12-3 or TRBV12-4 and TRBJ2-7; TRBD2 might be the D (6 bases). The CDR3 spells CASSLFLGGGKYEQYF. Written as DNA, the CDR3 is TGTGCCAGCAGTTTATTTCTGGGTGGGGGGAAATACGAGCAGTACTTC.